The 5 T cell receptor beta chains below were found in one sample sequenced in a study of cytotoxic CD8 clonotypes in ibrutinib-treated CLL. Some clones are missing from TCRdb's copy, which holds only in-frame ones; the method was immunoSEQ multiplex PCR. In the table there are approximately 60,000 clones, roughly three fifths of which are singletons. Sequencing used PBMCs, obtained after 24 months of ibrutinib treatment. These receptors were collected from a human donor with chronic lymphocytic leukemia.

The chain joins TRBV30 to TRBJ1-5; maybe TRBD1 (5 bases). V was trimmed by 2 bases and J by 7 bases, leaving 15 bases between them. Germline loops: CDR1 GTSNPN, CDR2 SVGIG (reference sequence). The CDR3 spans 14 residues. As DNA, the CDR3 is TGTGCCTGGAGTCGCCACCGGTCAGGGCAGCCCCAGCATTTT. Translating gives CAWSRHRSGQPQHF.

The CDR3 protein is CASSSPRDRGRNTEAFF. CDR3 sequence (DNA): TGTGCCAGCAGCTCGCCCCGGGACAGGGGGCGGAACACTGAAGCTTTCTTT. This chain connects TRBV7-2 to TRBJ1-1, with TRBD1 matching 12 bases. The germline V gene encodes CDR1 SGHTA and CDR2 FQGNSA. This CDR3 spans 17 amino acids. V shed 4 bases and J 1 base; nucleotides not matched to a gene: 7.

This chain joins TRBV7-2 and TRBJ2-6, with D unclear. Germline V lookup: CDR1 SGHTA, CDR2 FQGNSA. Deletions cut 2 bases from V and 2 bases from J, with 4 bases between. This CDR3 contains 14 residues. CDR3 in DNA: TGTGCCAGCAGCTTATTAGCTGGGGCCAACGTCCTGACTTTC. It yields the protein CASSLLAGANVLTF.

This clone has just a few counts. The chain joins TRBV5-1 to TRBJ2-1; maybe TRBD2 (6 bases). CDR3 length: 14 residues. V was clipped by 1 base and J by 6 bases, with 11 bases between them. Germline CDR1 and CDR2: SGHRS and YFSETQ. This chain's CDR3 is CASSLFSGGNEQFF. As DNA, the CDR3 is TGCGCCAGCAGCTTGTTTTCCGGGGGCAATGAGCAGTTCTTC.

The chain's CDR3 is CASSLTTSDYGYTF. For the CDR3, the DNA is TGCGCCAGCAGCTTGACCACGAGCGACTATGGCTACACCTTC. The chain joins TRBV5-1 to TRBJ1-2, with no clear D. This CDR3 region has 14 residues. Trimming left V 1 base short and J 3 bases short, with 10 bases between. CDR1 and CDR2 (germline): SGHRS, YFSETQ.